Listed below are T cell receptor beta chains from one sample, sequenced in a study of vaccination and CD4 T cells after COVID-19. TCRdb re-called the PCR reads through MiXCR, storing one row per CDR3 protein. The table includes some 11,000 distinct CDR3 sequences, 28% detected once. No antigens are known for them. Sequenced: CD4+ T cells from blood, cultured in vitro. All receptors come from a human donor in good health. Each CDR3 is given with its conserved first and last residue. Each record gives: CDR3 protein, CDR3 DNA, V gene, clone size, CDR3 length, J gene, D gene. The D gene is left open where the match is weak. Clone size is not always given. Where it is, it says once, few, many or a class for expanded clones.

CDR3aa: CASSYSRTGGFSYNEQFF; CDR3nt: TGTGCCAGCAGTTACTCTAGGACAGGGGGCTTCTCCTACAATGAGCAGTTCTTC; v_gene: TRBV6-5; abundance: -; len: 18; j_gene: TRBJ2-1; d_gene: TRBD1
CDR3aa: CSASAGNTGELFF; CDR3nt: TGCAGTGCTAGCGCGGGGAACACCGGGGAGCTGTTTTTT; v_gene: TRBV20-1; abundance: few; len: 13; j_gene: TRBJ2-2; d_gene: -
CDR3aa: CASSLSTGKVGEQYF; CDR3nt: TGTGCCAGCAGCCTGAGCACGGGGAAGGTTGGCGAGCAGTACTTC; v_gene: TRBV7-8; abundance: -; len: 15; j_gene: TRBJ2-7; d_gene: -
CDR3aa: CASREGSSNQPQHF; CDR3nt: TGTGCCAGCAGGGAAGGGTCGAGCAATCAGCCCCAGCATTTT; v_gene: TRBV2; abundance: -; len: 14; j_gene: TRBJ1-5; d_gene: -
CDR3aa: CASRYWAASSYEQYF; CDR3nt: TGTGCCAGCAGGTATTGGGCTGCGAGCTCCTACGAGCAGTACTTC; v_gene: TRBV6-2/TRBV6-3; abundance: few; len: 15; j_gene: TRBJ2-7; d_gene: -
CDR3aa: CASLGQGFRSQHF; CDR3nt: TGTGCCAGCTTGGGGCAGGGGTTCAGGTCCCAGCATTTT; v_gene: TRBV28; abundance: -; len: 13; j_gene: TRBJ1-5; d_gene: -
CDR3aa: CASSASRGITYEQYF; CDR3nt: TGTGCCAGCAGCGCTTCCCGCGGGATCACCTACGAGCAGTACTTC; v_gene: TRBV7-9; abundance: -; len: 15; j_gene: TRBJ2-7; d_gene: -
CDR3aa: CASSFFIRDNSYEQYF; CDR3nt: TGTGCCAGCAGTTTCTTTATCCGGGACAATTCCTACGAGCAGTACTTC; v_gene: TRBV6-2/TRBV6-3; abundance: few; len: 16; j_gene: TRBJ2-7; d_gene: -
CDR3aa: CASSVDRPTGAETQYF; CDR3nt: TGTGCCAGTAGTGTCGACCGCCCCACAGGGGCGGAGACCCAGTACTTC; v_gene: TRBV19; abundance: few; len: 16; j_gene: TRBJ2-5; d_gene: TRBD1
CDR3aa: CASSLGTVHQAYQETQYF; CDR3nt: TGTGCCAGCAGCTTAGGTACCGTCCACCAGGCTTACCAAGAGACCCAGTACTTC; v_gene: TRBV11-2; abundance: -; len: 18; j_gene: TRBJ2-5; d_gene: -
CDR3aa: CASSPQGTEKLFF; CDR3nt: TGTGCCAGCAGCCCGCAGGGAACTGAAAAACTGTTTTTT; v_gene: TRBV11-2; abundance: once; len: 13; j_gene: TRBJ1-4; d_gene: -
CDR3aa: CAISVGGTYEQYF; CDR3nt: TGTGCCATCAGTGTGGGGGGTACCTACGAGCAGTACTTC; v_gene: TRBV10-3; abundance: few; len: 13; j_gene: TRBJ2-7; d_gene: -
CDR3aa: CASSWTLGAGELFF; CDR3nt: TGTGCCAGCAGCTGGACCCTAGGGGCCGGGGAGCTGTTTTTT; v_gene: TRBV6-1; abundance: -; len: 14; j_gene: TRBJ2-2; d_gene: -
CDR3aa: CASRLAESTDTQYF; CDR3nt: TGTGCCAGCAGGCTAGCGGAGAGCACAGATACGCAGTATTTT; v_gene: TRBV7-9; abundance: -; len: 14; j_gene: TRBJ2-3; d_gene: TRBD2
CDR3aa: CASSYSDRGSQPQHF; CDR3nt: TGTGCCAGCAGTTACTCGGACAGGGGCTCCCAGCCCCAGCATTTT; v_gene: TRBV6-5; abundance: -; len: 15; j_gene: TRBJ1-5; d_gene: TRBD1
CDR3aa: CASRGIEAEAFF; CDR3nt: TGTGCCAGCAGGGGAATTGAGGCTGAAGCTTTCTTT; v_gene: TRBV19; abundance: -; len: 12; j_gene: TRBJ1-1; d_gene: -